Listed here are 17 T cell receptor beta chains from one sample, sequenced in a study of cytomegalovirus exposure and HLA in healthy donors. It was with 60 Vbeta and 13 Jbeta primers that the PCR ran. Assay used: immunoSEQ multiplex PCR; TCRdb lists only in-frame clones, some missing. The table records about 250,000 clones, approximately 80% of them present only once. Material: PBMCs. The origin of the receptors is a girl aged 2-10 years in good health and CMV-seronegative.

V gene TRBV7-9 combines with J gene TRBJ1-4; the D is unclear. The CDR3 covers 13 residues. Germline-derived CDR1 and CDR2 are SEHNR and FQNEAQ (reference sequence). V lost 5 bases and J 8 bases, leaving 12 bases between the germline ends. CDR3 DNA sequence: TGTGCCAGCAGCCGAGGGTCCCCAGAAAAACTGTTTTTT. Translating gives CASSRGSPEKLFF.

The CDR3 sequence is CASSSRVYNEQFF. The CDR3 bases are TGTGCCAGCAGTTCCCGGGTTTACAATGAGCAGTTCTTC. The chain employs TRBV6-5 and TRBJ2-1; unclear D gene. The CDR3 is 13 amino acids. Germline values: CDR1 MNHEY, CDR2 SVGAGI. V shed 4 bases and J shed 4 bases, with 8 bases lying between them.

This chain uses TRBV28 with TRBJ2-1, with 10 bases that match TRBD2. With V trimmed by 4 bases and J by 9 bases, 15 bases remained unmatched. The germline gives CDR1 MDHEN, CDR2 SYDVKM. The CDR3 loop spans 17 amino acids. DNA for the CDR3: TGTGCCAGCAGTTCCGTCCTAGCGGGAGCTTCGCGTGTTGAGCAGTTCTTC. It encodes CASSSVLAGASRVEQFF. Drawing the rest from reference TRBV28 and TRBJ2-1, the complete variable domain is DVKVTQSSRYLVKRTGEKVFLECVQDMDHENMFWYRQDPGLGLRLIYFSYDVKMKEKGDIPEGYSVSREKKERFSLILESASTNQTSMYLCASSSVLAGASRVEQFFGPGTRLTVL.

CDR3 in DNA: TGTGCCAGCAGCAACGACAGGGCGCGGTCCTACGAGCAGTACTTC. Translating gives CASSNDRARSYEQYF. The V call is TRBV7-9, the J call TRBJ2-7; 7 bases map to TRBD1. V was pared by 5 bases and J by 1 base, with 8 bases of the junction left unmatched. In germline, CDR1 is SEHNR, CDR2 FQNEAQ (reference sequence). The CDR3 is 15 residues long.

The V call is TRBV7-9, the J call TRBJ2-1, with TRBD2 matching 10 bases. J gave up 4 bases and V 3 bases, and 6 bases lay outside the gene matches. The CDR3 length is 16 residues. Germline V gives CDR1 SEHNR, CDR2 FQNEAQ (reference sequence). The CDR3 DNA sequence: TGTGCCAGCAGCTTTAGCAGACTAGCGGGTTACAATGAGCAGTTCTTC. Its protein product is CASSFSRLAGYNEQFF.

This clone was seen a handful of times. The gene calls are TRBV6-5 and TRBJ2-3, with D perhaps matching TRBD1 (6 bases). Trimming cost V 5 bases and J 6 bases, with 15 bases left between them. The CDR3 runs to 14 residues. Germline V gene sequence: CDR1 MNHEY, CDR2 SVGAGI. The CDR3 spells CASSPRQASDTQYF. For the CDR3, the DNA is TGTGCCAGCAGTCCGCGACAGGCTTCGGATACGCAGTATTTT.

This chain joins TRBV30 and TRBJ1-2; D gene uncertain. The germline CDR1 and CDR2 sequences are GTSNPN and SVGIG (reference sequence). This CDR3 region has 16 residues. Trimming took off 0 bases at V and 2 bases at J, with 16 bases between the two ends. DNA for the CDR3: TGTGCCTGGAGTGTCTTAGAGGACTGGAAAAACTATGGCTACACCTTC. This gives the protein CAWSVLEDWKNYGYTF.

The genes are TRBV27 and TRBJ2-1; 8 positions agree with TRBD1. The CDR3 loop spans 17 amino acids. V lost 4 bases to trimming and J lost 2 bases; unmatched junction nucleotides: 10. Per the germline V gene, CDR1 is MNHEY and CDR2 is SMNVEV (reference sequence). Written as DNA, the CDR3 is TGTGCCAGCAGTTCCCTCCCCAGGGGGCCGCCCTACAATGAGCAGTTCTTC. It codes for CASSSLPRGPPYNEQFF.

This clone appeared a few times. The V and J genes are TRBV7-7 and TRBJ2-3; tentative D call: TRBD1 (6 bases). Trimming took 2 bases from V and 6 from J, leaving 15 bases between them. Germline CDR1 is SSHAT and CDR2 is FNYEAQ (reference sequence). The CDR3 is 15 residues long. The CDR3 region has the DNA TGTGCCAGCAGCTTAACACAGGGTGGGGACGATACGCAGTATTTT. It is translated as CASSLTQGGDDTQYF.

There are a few counts of this clone. The CDR3 region has the DNA TGCGCCAGCAGCCCCGGGGGATCAAATCAGCCCCAGCATTTT. This sequence encodes CASSPGGSNQPQHF. V and J are TRBV5-1 and TRBJ1-5; TRBD1 might be the D (5 bases). Germline V CDR1 and CDR2: SGHRS, YFSETQ. The CDR3 consists of 14 residues. V was cut by 4 bases and J by 4 bases, with 12 bases left in between.

The rearrangement links TRBV7-9 to TRBJ2-7; D may be TRBD2 (7 bases). This CDR3 has 15 amino acids. Germline CDR1 and CDR2: SEHNR and FQNEAQ (reference sequence). Trimming removed 0 bases from V and 4 bases from J, with 13 bases in between. The chain's CDR3 is CASSLARGPLYEQYF. The CDR3 DNA reads as TGTGCCAGCAGCTTAGCGCGGGGGCCCCTATACGAGCAGTACTTC.

J is TRBJ1-1 and V is TRBV28; no clear D. CDR3 length: 15 residues. Trimming removed 4 bases from V and 1 base from J, with 13 bases in between. Germline V gives CDR1 MDHEN, CDR2 SYDVKM. As DNA, the CDR3 is TGTGCCAGCAGTTCTAGACGGCTAAAGAACACTGAAGCTTTCTTT. It yields the protein CASSSRRLKNTEAFF.

This clone is a singleton in its sample. The gene calls are TRBV27 and TRBJ2-7; D is perhaps TRBD1 (6 bases). There are 14 residues in the CDR3. The ends were cut back, 2 bases at V and 2 bases at J, with 10 bases in the middle. CDR1 is MNHEY and CDR2 is SMNVEV in the germline V gene (reference sequence). The CDR3 bases are TGTGCCAGCAGTTTAGCAGGGGACACCTACGAGCAGTACTTC. It specifies CASSLAGDTYEQYF.

The table lists this clone with a count of one. This chain uses TRBV19 with TRBJ1-2; weak D call: TRBD1 (6 bases). Trimming removed 5 bases from V and 2 bases from J, with 9 bases in between. Germline loops: CDR1 LNHDA, CDR2 SQIVND (reference sequence). The CDR3 extends over 13 amino acids. The CDR3 DNA reads as TGTGCCAGTAGTTCCGGGACAAACTATGGCTACACCTTC. Amino acids: CASSSGTNYGYTF.

CDR3 in amino acids: CAITEGISGANVLTF. For the CDR3, the DNA is TGTGCCATCACGGAGGGGATCTCTGGGGCCAACGTCCTGACTTTC. The chain has TRBV10-3 and TRBJ2-6, with a weak D call TRBD2 (6 bases). Trimming took 7 bases from V and 0 from J, leaving 10 bases between them. The CDR3 has 15 amino acids. The germline CDR1 and CDR2 sequences are ENHRY and SYGVKD.

The gene calls are TRBV18 and TRBJ1-1; D not resolved. The CDR3 covers 12 residues. Between the trimmed V and J ends, which lost 1 base and 8 bases, there was a span of 8 bases. Germline CDR1 is KGHSH and CDR2 is LQKENI. The DNA for the CDR3 is TGTGCCAGCTCACCACGTTTACAGGAAGCTTTCTTT. Protein: CASSPRLQEAFF.

The CDR3 DNA is TGTGCCAGCAGGTCAGGGATAGGCCCCTACGAGCAGTACTTC. Translating gives CASRSGIGPYEQYF. The rearrangement links TRBV2 to TRBJ2-7, with D perhaps TRBD1 (5 bases). Germline CDR1 SNHLY, CDR2 FYNNEI. The CDR3 contains 14 residues. V was shortened by 6 bases and J by 2 bases, with 14 bases between the two germline ends.